This T cell receptor beta chain was identified during a study of regulatory T cells in long-lasting Graves disease. For TCR beta, libraries came from iRepertoire HTBI primers and Arm-PCR of CDR3 regions. Each CDR3 protein gets one entry after TCRdb re-called the multiplex PCR reads with MiXCR. The sample gives some 340,000 distinct CDR3 sequences, roughly 20% of which show up once; around 30% is in the top ten. This clonotype was counted only a few times. Time point meaning: persistent/refractory GD, antithyroid drugs over 5 years with positive TRAb. Making the TCR library involved RNA that had been extracted from PBMCs. The TCR was taken from a woman in her thirties or forties with Graves disease. Sequenced material: peripheral blood mononuclear cells (PBMCs), taken when the disease was refractory, from a patient treated with antithyroid drugs.

CDR3 residues: CASSDFPGGQETQYF. The CDR3, as DNA: TGCGCCAGCAGTGACTTTCCCGGCGGGCAAGAGACCCAGTACTTC. V is TRBV10-1 and J is TRBJ2-5, with a weak D call TRBD2 (5 bases). Germline V gives CDR1 WNHNN, CDR2 SYGVQD (reference sequence). There are 15 residues in the CDR3. With 3 bases removed from V and 2 bases from J, the gap between germline ends came to 13 bases.